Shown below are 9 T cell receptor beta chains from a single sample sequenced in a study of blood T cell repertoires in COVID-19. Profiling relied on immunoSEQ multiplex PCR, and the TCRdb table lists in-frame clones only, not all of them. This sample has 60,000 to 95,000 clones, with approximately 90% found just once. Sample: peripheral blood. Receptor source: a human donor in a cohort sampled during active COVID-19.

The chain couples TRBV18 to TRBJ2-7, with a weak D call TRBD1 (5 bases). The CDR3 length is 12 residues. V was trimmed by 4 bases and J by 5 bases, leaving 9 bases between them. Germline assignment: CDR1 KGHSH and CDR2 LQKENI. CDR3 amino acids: CASSQTENEQYF. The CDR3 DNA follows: TGTGCCAGCTCACAGACAGAGAACGAGCAGTACTTC.

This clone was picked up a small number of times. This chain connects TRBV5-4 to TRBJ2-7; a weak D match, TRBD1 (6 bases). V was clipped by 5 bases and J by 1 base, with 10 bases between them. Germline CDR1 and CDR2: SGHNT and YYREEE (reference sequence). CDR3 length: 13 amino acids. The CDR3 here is CASSRQVSYEQYF. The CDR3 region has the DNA TGTGCCAGCAGTCGACAGGTTTCCTACGAGCAGTACTTC.

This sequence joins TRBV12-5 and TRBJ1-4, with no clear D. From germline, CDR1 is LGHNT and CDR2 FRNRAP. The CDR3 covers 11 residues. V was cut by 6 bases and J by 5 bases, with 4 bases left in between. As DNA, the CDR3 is TGTGCTAGTGGATCAAATGAAAAACTGTTTTTT. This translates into CASGSNEKLFF.

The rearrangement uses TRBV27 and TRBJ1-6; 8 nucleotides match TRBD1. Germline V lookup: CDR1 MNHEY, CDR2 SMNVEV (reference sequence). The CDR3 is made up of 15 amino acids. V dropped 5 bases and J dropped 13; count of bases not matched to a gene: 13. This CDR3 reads CASSLGTGHLSPLHF. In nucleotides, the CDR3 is TGTGCCAGCAGTCTCGGGACAGGCCACCTTAGTCCCCTCCACTTT.

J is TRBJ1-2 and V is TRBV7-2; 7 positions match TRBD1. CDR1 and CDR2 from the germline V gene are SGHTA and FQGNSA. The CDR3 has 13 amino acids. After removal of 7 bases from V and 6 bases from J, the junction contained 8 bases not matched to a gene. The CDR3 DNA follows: TGTGCCAGCAAATTCCAGGGGGGTGATGGCTACACCTTC. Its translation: CASKFQGGDGYTF.

The CDR3: CASSATGEDTQYF. In DNA, the CDR3 is TGCGCCAGCAGCGCTACAGGGGAAGATACGCAGTATTTT. This chain joins TRBV5-1 and TRBJ2-3; 7 bases map to TRBD1. V was clipped by 4 bases and J by 5 bases; unmatched bases: 4. The CDR3 runs 13 residues. From germline, CDR1 is SGHRS and CDR2 YFSETQ.

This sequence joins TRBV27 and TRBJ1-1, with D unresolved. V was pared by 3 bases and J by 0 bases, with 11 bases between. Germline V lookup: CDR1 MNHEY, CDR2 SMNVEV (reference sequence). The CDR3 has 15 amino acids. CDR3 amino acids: CASSLGSGMNTEAFF. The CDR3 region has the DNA TGTGCCAGCAGTTTGGGATCGGGGATGAACACTGAAGCTTTCTTT.

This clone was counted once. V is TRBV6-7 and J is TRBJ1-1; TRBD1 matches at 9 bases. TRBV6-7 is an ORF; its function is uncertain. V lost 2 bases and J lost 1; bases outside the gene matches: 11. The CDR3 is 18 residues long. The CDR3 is CASSYPTGGAGSNTEAFF. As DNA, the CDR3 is TGTGCCAGCAGTTACCCCACAGGGGGCGCCGGGTCGAACACTGAAGCTTTCTTT.

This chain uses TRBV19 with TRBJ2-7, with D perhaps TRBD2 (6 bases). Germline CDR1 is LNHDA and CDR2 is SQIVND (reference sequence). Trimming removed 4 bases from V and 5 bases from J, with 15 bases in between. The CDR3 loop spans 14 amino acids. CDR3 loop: CASSRDPREDEQYF. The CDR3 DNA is TGTGCCAGTAGTAGGGACCCGAGGGAGGACGAGCAGTACTTC.